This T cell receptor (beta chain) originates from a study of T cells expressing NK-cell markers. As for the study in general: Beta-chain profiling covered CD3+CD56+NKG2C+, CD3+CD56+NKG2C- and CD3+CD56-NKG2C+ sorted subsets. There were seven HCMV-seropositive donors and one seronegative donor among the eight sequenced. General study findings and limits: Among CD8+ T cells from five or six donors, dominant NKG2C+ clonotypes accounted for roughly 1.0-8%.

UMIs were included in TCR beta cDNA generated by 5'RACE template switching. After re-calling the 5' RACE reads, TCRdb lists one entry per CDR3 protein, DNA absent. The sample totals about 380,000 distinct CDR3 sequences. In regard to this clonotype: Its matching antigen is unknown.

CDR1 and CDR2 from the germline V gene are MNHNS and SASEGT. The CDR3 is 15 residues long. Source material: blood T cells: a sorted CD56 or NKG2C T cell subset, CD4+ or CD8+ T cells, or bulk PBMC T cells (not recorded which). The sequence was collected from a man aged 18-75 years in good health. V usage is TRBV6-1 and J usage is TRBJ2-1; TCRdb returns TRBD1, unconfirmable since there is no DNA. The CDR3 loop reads CASSGGTGSYNEQFF.